Listed below are T cell receptor beta chains from one sample, sequenced in a study of shared clonotypes between healthy human individuals. Profiling relied on immunoSEQ multiplex PCR, and the TCRdb table lists in-frame clones only, not all of them. The repertoire consists of some 1.1 million clones, with about 80% occurring once and the leading ten covering 0.89%. The sequenced material came from memory CD4+ T cells from PBMCs. The receptors derive from a man aged 18-30 years in good health. Some clones in this sample may be carry-over from other donors' samples. CDR3s include the opening cysteine and the closing phenylalanine or tryptophan. D genes are given only for firm matches. For some rows the clone size is stated as once, few or many, or as a class when expanded; others skip it.

D gene,J gene,V gene,clone size,CDR3 DNA,CDR3 protein
.,TRBJ1-4,TRBV9,.,TGTGCCAGCAGCGTAGAGGGGGTTTATAATGAAAAACTGTTTTTT,CASSVEGVYNEKLFF
.,TRBJ2-7,TRBV5-1,.,TGCGCCAGCAACAAACTGACAGGTGATTACGAGCAGTACTTC,CASNKLTGDYEQYF
TRBD2,TRBJ2-7,TRBV20-1,.,TGCAGTGCTAGAGGGGGACTAGCGGGCGACTTC,CSARGGLAGDF
.,TRBJ1-2,TRBV9,.,TGTGCCAGCAACTTCAACTATGGCTACACCTTC,CASNFNYGYTF
.,TRBJ2-3,TRBV30,.,TGTGCCTGGAGTGTACTCGGGACTAGCACAGATACGCAGTATTTT,CAWSVLGTSTDTQYF
.,TRBJ2-6,TRBV20-1,.,TGCAGTGCTCCACTTCCCAACGTCCTGACTTTC,CSAPLPNVLTF
TRBD2,TRBJ2-7,TRBV4-3,.,TGCGCCAGCAGCCAAGATAGTAGATCCGGGACTATTTACGAGCAGTACTTC,CASSQDSRSGTIYEQYF
.,TRBJ1-5,TRBV6-1,.,TGTGCCAGCAGTGTCCGGGACACCCGTGAGATGGGACAGCCCCAGCATTTT,CASSVRDTREMGQPQHF
.,TRBJ2-1,TRBV6-5,.,TGTGCCAGCGGGGGTGTAGGAAGCTCCTACAATGAGCAGTTCTTC,CASGGVGSSYNEQFF
.,TRBJ1-5,TRBV4-3,.,TGCGCCAGCAGCCAAGAAAGAATGGGCAATCAGCCCCAGCATTTT,CASSQERMGNQPQHF
.,TRBJ1-1,TRBV7-9,.,TGTGCCAGCAGCTTAGGTTCGTACCGGAACACTGAAGCTTTCTTT,CASSLGSYRNTEAFF
.,TRBJ2-1,TRBV19,few,TGTGCCAGTAGTATCAGAGTGAATGAGCAGTTCTTC,CASSIRVNEQFF
TRBD1,TRBJ2-3,TRBV7-2,few,TGTGCCAGCAGCTTAAGGGGACAGCCCACAGATACGCAGTATTTT,CASSLRGQPTDTQYF
TRBD2,TRBJ2-3,TRBV5-1,.,TGCGCCAGCAGCCCCGGAAGCGGGAGGGCTAACACAGATACGCAGTATTTT,CASSPGSGRANTDTQYF
TRBD1,TRBJ1-2,TRBV28,.,TGTGCCAGCAGTTTACCGGGACAGGGTAATGCTGGCTACACCTTC,CASSLPGQGNAGYTF
.,TRBJ2-1,TRBV2,.,TGTGCCAGCAGTGAAGCGCTTGGTGGACTTCCGTATGAGCAGTTCTTC,CASSEALGGLPYEQFF
TRBD1,TRBJ2-2,TRBV5-1,.,TGCGCCAGCAGCTATACGACAGGGGCCACCGGGGAGCTGTTTTTT,CASSYTTGATGELFF
TRBD2,TRBJ2-7,TRBV5-1,.,TGCGCCAGCAGCTCCCATCGGGAGGGCTACGAGCAGTACTTC,CASSSHREGYEQYF
.,TRBJ2-2,TRBV9,.,TGTGCCAGCAGCCCTCCGGACTTCCAACGGGGAGGCGGGGAGCTGTTTTTT,CASSPPDFQRGGGELFF
TRBD2,TRBJ2-6,TRBV10-3,.,TGTGCCATCAGGCCCGCGGGGGGCCAACCTGGGGCCAACGTCCTGACTTTC,CAIRPAGGQPGANVLTF
TRBD2,TRBJ2-5,TRBV7-6,.,TGTGCCAGCAGCCGGATAAGCTGGACTAGCCAAGAGACCCAGTACTTC,CASSRISWTSQETQYF
.,TRBJ1-1,TRBV6-5,.,TGTGCCAGCAGCCGGCAGCCAGGGGCCACTGAAGCTTTCTTT,CASSRQPGATEAFF
TRBD2,TRBJ2-7,TRBV27,.,TGTGCCAGCAGTTTATTCGCTAGCGGCGCCTACGAGCAGTACTTC,CASSLFASGAYEQYF
TRBD1,TRBJ1-1,TRBV5-1,.,TGCGCCAGCAGCTATCCGGGACAGGGGACTGAAGCTTTCTTT,CASSYPGQGTEAFF
.,TRBJ2-4,TRBV28,.,TGTGCCAGCAGTCCAGGACAGGCCAAAAACATTCAGTACTTC,CASSPGQAKNIQYF
.,TRBJ2-2,TRBV5-1,few,TGCGCCAGCAGCTTGGATGGGGGGCGGAACACCGGGGAGCTGTTTTTT,CASSLDGGRNTGELFF
.,TRBJ1-1,TRBV18,.,TGTGCCAGCTCACCACTTCTCCTCGGCCCGGCGGTTGAAGCTTTCTTT,CASSPLLLGPAVEAFF
TRBD2,TRBJ2-2,TRBV19,.,TGTGCCAGTAGTATAGATCCAAGGACTAGCGGGAGGGCTGGACGGGCCGGGGAGCTGTTTTTT,CASSIDPRTSGRAGRAGELFF
TRBD2,TRBJ2-3,TRBV28,.,TGTGCCAGCAGTTTGGGACTAGCGGGAGGGGCCGATACGCAGTATTTT,CASSLGLAGGADTQYF
.,TRBJ2-5,TRBV5-1,.,TGCGCCAGCAGCTTGACAGGCCAGGGGCAAGAGACCCAGTACTTC,CASSLTGQGQETQYF
TRBD1,TRBJ2-7,TRBV19,.,TGTGCCAGTAGCAGGGGGCAGGGGGCGTCTCCGTACTACGAGCAGTACTTC,CASSRGQGASPYYEQYF
TRBD1,TRBJ2-2,TRBV10-3,.,TGTGCCATCAGTCAGGACAGGGTAGTTACCGGGGAGCTGTTTTTT,CAISQDRVVTGELFF
.,TRBJ2-2,TRBV10-3,few,TGTGCCATCACCAGGACAGAGGCGAACACCGGGGAGCTGTTTTTT,CAITRTEANTGELFF
.,TRBJ2-3,TRBV2,.,TGTGCCAGCACCAGGCTAGCACCAGATACGCAGTATTTT,CASTRLAPDTQYF
.,TRBJ2-5,TRBV7-8,.,TGTGCCAGCAGCTTATCGTACGGCCAAGAGACCCAGTACTTC,CASSLSYGQETQYF
TRBD1,TRBJ2-7,TRBV6-5,.,TGTGCCAGCAGCTGGGACAGGGGAGGGGAGCAGTACTTC,CASSWDRGGEQYF
.,TRBJ2-1,TRBV20-1,.,TGCAGTGCTAGACGGTCCAATGAGCAGTTCTTC,CSARRSNEQFF
.,TRBJ2-3,TRBV7-2,.,TGTGCCAGCAGCCCATGGACAGACACAGATACGCAGTATTTT,CASSPWTDTDTQYF
.,TRBJ1-2,TRBV4-1,.,TGCGCCAGCAGCCAAGGGTCACGAGGAAACTATGGCTACACCTTC,CASSQGSRGNYGYTF
.,TRBJ1-1,TRBV10-2,few,TGCGCCTCGGGGGAGGCGGACCGTCGGGGTCCTGAAGCTTTCTTT,CASGEADRRGPEAFF
TRBD1,TRBJ2-1,TRBV7-8,.,TGTGCCAGCAGCTTAGCTTCAGGGACAGTCAAGCAGTTCTTC,CASSLASGTVKQFF
.,TRBJ2-3,TRBV11-3,.,TGTGCCAGCAGCTTAGAGGGGGCCGCAGATACGCAGTATTTT,CASSLEGAADTQYF
.,TRBJ1-1,TRBV4-1,.,TGCGCCAGCAGCCACTCGGACGCTAGGAACACTGAAGCTTTCTTT,CASSHSDARNTEAFF
.,TRBJ2-5,TRBV27,few,TGTGCCAGCTCCCGGAGGCCCCAAGAGACCCAGTACTTC,CASSRRPQETQYF
TRBD2,TRBJ2-1,TRBV4-1,.,TGCGCCAGCAGCCAGGCACTTCTAGCGGGAGTCAGGGATGAGCAGTTCTTC,CASSQALLAGVRDEQFF